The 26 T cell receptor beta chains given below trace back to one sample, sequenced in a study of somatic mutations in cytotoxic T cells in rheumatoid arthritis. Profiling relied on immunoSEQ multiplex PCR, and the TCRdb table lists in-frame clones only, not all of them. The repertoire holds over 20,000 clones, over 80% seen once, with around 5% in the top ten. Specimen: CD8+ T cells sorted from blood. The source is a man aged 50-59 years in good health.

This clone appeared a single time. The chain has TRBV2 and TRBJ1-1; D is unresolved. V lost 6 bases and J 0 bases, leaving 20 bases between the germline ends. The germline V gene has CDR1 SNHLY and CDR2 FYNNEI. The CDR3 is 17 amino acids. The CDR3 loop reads CASRYTPVGLLNTEAFF. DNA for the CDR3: TGTGCCAGCAGGTATACCCCAGTAGGGCTGTTGAACACTGAAGCTTTCTTT.

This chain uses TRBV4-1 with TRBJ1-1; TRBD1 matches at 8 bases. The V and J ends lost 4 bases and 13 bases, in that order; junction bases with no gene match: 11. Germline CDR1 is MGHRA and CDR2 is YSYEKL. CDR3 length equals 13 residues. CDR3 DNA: TGCGCCAGCAGCCCACGGACAGGGTTAGAGGTTTTCTTT. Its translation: CASSPRTGLEVFF.

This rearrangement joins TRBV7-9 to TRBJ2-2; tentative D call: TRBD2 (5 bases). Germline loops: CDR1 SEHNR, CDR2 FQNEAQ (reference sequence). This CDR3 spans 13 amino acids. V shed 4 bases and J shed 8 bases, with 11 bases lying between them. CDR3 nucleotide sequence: TGTGCCAGCAGCTCCCCACCGGGGGGGGAGCTGTTTTTT. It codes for CASSSPPGGELFF.

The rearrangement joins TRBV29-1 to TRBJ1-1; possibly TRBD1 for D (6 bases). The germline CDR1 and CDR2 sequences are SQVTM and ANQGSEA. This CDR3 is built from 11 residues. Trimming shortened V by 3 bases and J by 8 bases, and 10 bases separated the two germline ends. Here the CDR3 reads CSVESGEEAFF. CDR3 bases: TGCAGCGTTGAGTCAGGGGAAGAAGCTTTCTTT.

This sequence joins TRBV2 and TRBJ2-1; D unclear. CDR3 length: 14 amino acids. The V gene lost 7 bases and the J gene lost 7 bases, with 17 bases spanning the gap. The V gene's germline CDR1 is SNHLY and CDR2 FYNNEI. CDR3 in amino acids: CASTPDPAANEQFF. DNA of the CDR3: TGTGCCAGCACGCCGGACCCCGCCGCGAATGAGCAGTTCTTC.

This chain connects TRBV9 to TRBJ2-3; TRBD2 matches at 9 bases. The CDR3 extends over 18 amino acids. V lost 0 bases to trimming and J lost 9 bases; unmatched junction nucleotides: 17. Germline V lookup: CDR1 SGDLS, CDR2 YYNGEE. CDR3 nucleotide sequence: TGTGCCAGCAGCGTAGAGGGTGGGGCGGGAGGGCCCTCAGGAACGCAGTATTTT. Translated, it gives CASSVEGGAGGPSGTQYF.

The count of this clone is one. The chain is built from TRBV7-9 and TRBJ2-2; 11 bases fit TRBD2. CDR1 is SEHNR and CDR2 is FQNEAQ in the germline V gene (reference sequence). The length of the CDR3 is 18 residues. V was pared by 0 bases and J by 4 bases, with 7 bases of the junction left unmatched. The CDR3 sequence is CASSLAATSGTGTGELFF. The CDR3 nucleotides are TGTGCCAGCAGCTTAGCGGCGACTAGCGGGACCGGCACCGGGGAGCTGTTTTTT.

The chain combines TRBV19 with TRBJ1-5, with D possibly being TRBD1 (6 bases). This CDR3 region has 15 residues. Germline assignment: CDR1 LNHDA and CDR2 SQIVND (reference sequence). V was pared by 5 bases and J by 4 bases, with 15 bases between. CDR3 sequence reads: CASSRARGLNQPQHF. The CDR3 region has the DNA TGTGCCAGTAGTCGCGCCAGGGGTTTGAATCAGCCCCAGCATTTT.

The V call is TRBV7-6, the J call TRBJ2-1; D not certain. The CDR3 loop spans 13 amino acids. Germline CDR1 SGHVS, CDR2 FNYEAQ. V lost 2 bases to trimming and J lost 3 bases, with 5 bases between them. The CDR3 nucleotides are TGTGCCAGCAGCTTAAGCCACTACAATGAGCAGTTCTTC. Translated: CASSLSHYNEQFF.

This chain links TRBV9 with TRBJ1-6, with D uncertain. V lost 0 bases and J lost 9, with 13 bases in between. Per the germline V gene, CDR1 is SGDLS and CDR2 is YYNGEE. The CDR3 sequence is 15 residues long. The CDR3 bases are TGTGCCAGCAGCGTAGCTGGGGTAGAGGGTTCACCCCTCCACTTT. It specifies CASSVAGVEGSPLHF. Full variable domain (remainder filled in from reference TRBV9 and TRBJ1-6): DSGVTQTPKHLITATGQRVTLRCSPRSGDLSVYWYQQSLDQGLQFLIQYYNGEERAKGNILERFSAQQFPDLHSELNLSSLELGDSALYFCASSVAGVEGSPLHFGNGTRLTVT.

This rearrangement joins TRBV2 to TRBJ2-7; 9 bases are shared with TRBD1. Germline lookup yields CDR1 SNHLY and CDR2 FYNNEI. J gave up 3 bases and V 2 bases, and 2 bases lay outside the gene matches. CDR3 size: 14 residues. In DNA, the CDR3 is TGTGCCAGCAGTGAAACAGGGGGCATCTACGAGCAGTACTTC. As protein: CASSETGGIYEQYF.

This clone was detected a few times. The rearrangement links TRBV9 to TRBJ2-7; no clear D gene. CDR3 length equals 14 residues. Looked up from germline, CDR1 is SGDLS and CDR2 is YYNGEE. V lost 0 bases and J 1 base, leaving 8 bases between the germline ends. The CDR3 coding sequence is TGTGCCAGCAGCGTAGATTGGCAGTCCTACGAGCAGTACTTC. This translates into CASSVDWQSYEQYF.

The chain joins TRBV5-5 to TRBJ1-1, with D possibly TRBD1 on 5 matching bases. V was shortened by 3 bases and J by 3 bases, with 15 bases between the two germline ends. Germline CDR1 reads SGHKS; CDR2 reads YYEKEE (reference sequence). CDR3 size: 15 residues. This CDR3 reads CASSSGRGGYTEAFF. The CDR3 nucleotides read TGTGCCAGCAGCTCAGGGAGGGGCGGGTACACTGAAGCTTTCTTT.

CDR3 amino acids: CASSPGTREAFF. DNA for the CDR3: TGTGCCAGCAGCCCAGGGACGCGGGAAGCTTTCTTT. The chain recombines TRBV9 with TRBJ1-1; perhaps TRBD1 as D (5 bases). This CDR3 contains 12 residues. The V gene's germline CDR1 is SGDLS and CDR2 YYNGEE. Trimming pared 4 bases from V and 8 bases from J, leaving 12 bases between.

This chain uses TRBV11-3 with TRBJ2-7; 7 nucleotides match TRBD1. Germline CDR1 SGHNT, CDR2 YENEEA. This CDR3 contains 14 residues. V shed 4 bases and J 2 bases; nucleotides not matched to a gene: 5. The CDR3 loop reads CASSSRGTAYEQYF. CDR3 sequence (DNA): TGTGCCAGCAGCTCCCGAGGGACAGCCTACGAGCAGTACTTC.

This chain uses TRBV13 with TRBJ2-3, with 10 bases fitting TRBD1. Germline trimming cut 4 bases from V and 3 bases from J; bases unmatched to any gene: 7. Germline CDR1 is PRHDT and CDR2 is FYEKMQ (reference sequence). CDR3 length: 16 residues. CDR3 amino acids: CASSSTGTGETDTQYF. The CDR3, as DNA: TGTGCCAGCAGCTCGACCGGGACAGGGGAAACAGATACGCAGTATTTT. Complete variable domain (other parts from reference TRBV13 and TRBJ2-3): AAGVIQSPRHLIKEKRETATLKCYPIPRHDTVYWYQQGPGQDPQFLISFYEKMQSDKGSIPDRFSAQQFSDYHSELNMSSLELGDSALYFCASSSTGTGETDTQYFGPGTRLTVL.

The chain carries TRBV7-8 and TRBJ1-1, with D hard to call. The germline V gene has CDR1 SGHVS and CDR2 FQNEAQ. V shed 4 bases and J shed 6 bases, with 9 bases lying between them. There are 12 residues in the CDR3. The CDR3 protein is CASSYSPPEAFF. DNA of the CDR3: TGTGCCAGCAGCTATTCTCCCCCTGAAGCTTTCTTT.

CDR3 coding DNA: TGCGCCAGCAGCGCGACTAGCGGGATAGTGAATACGCAGTATTTT. Translating gives CASSATSGIVNTQYF. The J gene is TRBJ2-3, the V gene TRBV5-1; TRBD2 agrees at 11 bases. CDR1 is SGHRS, CDR2 YFSETQ, per germline. V gave up 4 bases and J gave up 7 bases; unmatched junction bases: 8. The length of the CDR3 is 15 residues.

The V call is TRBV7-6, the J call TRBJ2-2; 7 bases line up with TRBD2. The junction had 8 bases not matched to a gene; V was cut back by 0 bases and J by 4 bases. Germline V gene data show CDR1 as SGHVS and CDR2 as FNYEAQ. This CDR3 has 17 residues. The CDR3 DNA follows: TGTGCCAGCAGCTTAGCTCCGGGAGGAATGAGCACCGGGGAGCTGTTTTTT. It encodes CASSLAPGGMSTGELFF.

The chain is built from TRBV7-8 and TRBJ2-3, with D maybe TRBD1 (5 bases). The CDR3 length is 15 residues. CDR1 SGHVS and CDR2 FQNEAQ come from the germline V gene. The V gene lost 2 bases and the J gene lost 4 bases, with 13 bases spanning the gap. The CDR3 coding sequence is TGTGCCAGCAGCTTATTTCCAGGGCGCGCAGATACGCAGTATTTT. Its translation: CASSLFPGRADTQYF.

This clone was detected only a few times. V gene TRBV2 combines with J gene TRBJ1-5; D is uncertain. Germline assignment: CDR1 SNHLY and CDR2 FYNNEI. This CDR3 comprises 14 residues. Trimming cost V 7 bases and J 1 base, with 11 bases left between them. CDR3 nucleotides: TGTGCCAGCACCAAGGGCAGGAGCAATCAGCCCCAGCATTTT. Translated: CASTKGRSNQPQHF.

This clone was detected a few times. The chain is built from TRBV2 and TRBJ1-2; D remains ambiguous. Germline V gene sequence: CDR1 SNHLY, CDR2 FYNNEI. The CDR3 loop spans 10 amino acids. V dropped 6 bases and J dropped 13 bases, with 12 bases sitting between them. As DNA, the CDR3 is TGTGCCAGCAGGGGGAAGTGGGTCACCTTC. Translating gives CASRGKWVTF.

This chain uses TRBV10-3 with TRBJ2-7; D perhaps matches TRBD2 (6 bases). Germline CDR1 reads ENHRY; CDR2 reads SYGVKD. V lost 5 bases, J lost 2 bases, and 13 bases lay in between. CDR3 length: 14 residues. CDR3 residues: CAISSRTTAYEQYF. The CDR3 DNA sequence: TGTGCCATCAGTTCTAGGACTACCGCCTACGAGCAGTACTTC.

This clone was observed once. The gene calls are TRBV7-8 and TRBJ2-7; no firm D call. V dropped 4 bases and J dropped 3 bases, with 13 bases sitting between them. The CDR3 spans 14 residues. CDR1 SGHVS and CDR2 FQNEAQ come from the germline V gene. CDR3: CASSSQLTLYEQYF. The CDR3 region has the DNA TGTGCCAGCAGCTCTCAGTTGACCCTCTACGAGCAGTACTTC.

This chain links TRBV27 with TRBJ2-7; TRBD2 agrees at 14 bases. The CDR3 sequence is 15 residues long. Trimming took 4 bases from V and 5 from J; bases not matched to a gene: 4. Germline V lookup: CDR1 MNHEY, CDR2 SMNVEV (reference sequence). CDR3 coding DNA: TGTGCCAGCAGTTGGGGACTAGCGGGAGATAACGAGCAGTACTTC. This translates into CASSWGLAGDNEQYF.

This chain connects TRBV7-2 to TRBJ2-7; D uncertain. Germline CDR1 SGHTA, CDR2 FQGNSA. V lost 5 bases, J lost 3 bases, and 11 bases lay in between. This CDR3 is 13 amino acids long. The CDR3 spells CASSRPESYEQYF. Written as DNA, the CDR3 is TGTGCCAGCAGCCGACCCGAAAGCTACGAGCAGTACTTC.